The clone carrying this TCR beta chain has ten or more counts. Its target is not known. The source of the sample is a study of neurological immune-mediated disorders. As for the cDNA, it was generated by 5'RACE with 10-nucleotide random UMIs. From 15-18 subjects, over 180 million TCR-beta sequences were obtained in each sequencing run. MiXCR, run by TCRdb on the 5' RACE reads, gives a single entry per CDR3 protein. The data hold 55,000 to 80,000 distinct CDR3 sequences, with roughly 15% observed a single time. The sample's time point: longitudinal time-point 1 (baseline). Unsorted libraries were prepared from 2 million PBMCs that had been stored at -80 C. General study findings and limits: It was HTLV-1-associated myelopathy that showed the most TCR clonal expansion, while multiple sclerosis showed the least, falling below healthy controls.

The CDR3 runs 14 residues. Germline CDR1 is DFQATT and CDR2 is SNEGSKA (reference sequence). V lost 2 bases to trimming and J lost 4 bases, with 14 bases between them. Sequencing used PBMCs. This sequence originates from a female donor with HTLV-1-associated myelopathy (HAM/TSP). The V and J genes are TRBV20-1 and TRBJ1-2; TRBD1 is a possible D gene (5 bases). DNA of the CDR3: TGCAGTGCTAGAACGGACGGGGCCTTCTATGGCTACACCTTC. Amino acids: CSARTDGAFYGYTF.